What follows are 11 T cell receptor beta chains derived from one specimen sequenced in a study of early T cells in non-severe SARS-CoV-2 infection. One entry per CDR3 protein results from TCRdb running MiXCR on the 5' RACE reads. In the table there are about 90,000 distinct CDR3 sequences, 12% of which are singletons. The sequencing here drew on whole blood, taken at baseline. These TCRs come from an adult who was a healthcare worker with PCR-confirmed SARS-CoV-2 infection or an uninfected control (not recorded which).

The genes are TRBV11-2 and TRBJ2-2, with D unclear. V dropped 3 bases and J dropped 5 bases, with 10 bases sitting between them. This CDR3 has 14 residues. Germline-derived CDR1 and CDR2 are SGHAT and FQNNGV. DNA of the CDR3: TGTGCCAGCAGCTTTGTTCCCTCTACCGGGGAGCTGTTTTTT. Amino acids: CASSFVPSTGELFF.

The chain joins TRBV7-9 to TRBJ2-3; 11 bases map to TRBD2. The length of the CDR3 is 15 residues. Germline trimming cut 5 bases from V and 3 bases from J; bases unmatched to any gene: 4. Germline lookup yields CDR1 SEHNR and CDR2 FQNEAQ (reference sequence). The CDR3: CASSKLAGVTDTQYF. The CDR3 region has the DNA TGTGCCAGCAGCAAACTAGCGGGAGTTACAGATACGCAGTATTTT.

This clonotype was recorded a few times. The rearrangement links TRBV2 to TRBJ1-1; TRBD1 agrees at 8 bases. V shed 6 bases, J shed 3 bases, and the junction held 6 bases outside the gene matches. Germline loops: CDR1 SNHLY, CDR2 FYNNEI. CDR3 size: 14 residues. The CDR3 DNA is TGTGCCAGCAGGGCAGGGGGCCGGTACACTGAAGCTTTCTTT. It specifies CASRAGGRYTEAFF.

This chain uses TRBV11-3 with TRBJ1-1; maybe TRBD1 (5 bases). The CDR3 loop spans 15 amino acids. V lost 1 base, J lost 1 base, and 10 bases lay in between. CDR1 and CDR2 (germline): SGHNT, YENEEA. CDR3 amino acids: CASSLGRGTNTEAFF. The CDR3 nucleotides read TGTGCCAGCAGCTTAGGTCGGGGGACGAACACTGAAGCTTTCTTT.

This clonotype was observed a few times. The chain links TRBV5-1 to TRBJ2-2; TRBD2 is a possible D gene (6 bases). Trimming took 4 bases from V and 5 from J, leaving 12 bases between them. The germline V gene encodes CDR1 SGHRS and CDR2 YFSETQ. The CDR3 runs 14 residues. The CDR3 sequence: CASSPAGITGELFF. The DNA of the CDR3 is TGCGCCAGCAGCCCTGCGGGGATTACCGGGGAGCTGTTTTTT.

The chain carries TRBV19 and TRBJ2-3, with D perhaps matching TRBD1 or TRBD2 (5 bases each). Germline assignment: CDR1 LNHDA and CDR2 SQIVND (reference sequence). The CDR3 runs to 15 residues. V lost 7 bases to trimming and J lost 1 base, with 15 bases between them. CDR3 amino acids: CASTRAGSGTDTQYF. CDR3 in DNA: TGTGCCAGTACCAGAGCAGGGAGCGGCACAGATACGCAGTATTTT.

This clonotype was picked up a small number of times. The chain is built from TRBV7-8 and TRBJ2-1, with D possibly TRBD1 on 6 matching bases. The ends were cut back, 0 bases at V and 8 bases at J, with 11 bases in the middle. CDR3 size: 14 residues. Germline-derived CDR1 and CDR2 are SGHVS and FQNEAQ. DNA of the CDR3: TGTGCCAGCAGCTTAGCACAGGGAGTCTATGAGCAGTTCTTC. Protein sequence: CASSLAQGVYEQFF.

This clonotype was detected many times. CDR3 region: CASSLVRGPNEKLFF. Here the CDR3 DNA reads TGTGCCAGCAGCCTCGTTCGTGGACCTAATGAAAAACTGTTTTTT. The gene calls are TRBV14 and TRBJ1-4; D uncertain. The CDR3 contains 15 residues. Germline CDR1 and CDR2: SGHDN and FVKESK. The V end lost 4 bases, the J end lost 3 bases, and 12 bases lay between the germline ends.

In this sample, this clonotype is medium-sized (0.01 to 0.1%). The V call is TRBV5-1, the J call TRBJ1-1; possibly TRBD1 for D (5 bases). The germline V and J ends were trimmed by 4 bases and 0 bases, with 16 bases remaining between them. Germline lookup yields CDR1 SGHRS and CDR2 YFSETQ. The CDR3 sequence is 16 residues long. The CDR3 loop is CASSPGAVGLNTEAFF. The CDR3 nucleotides read TGCGCCAGCAGCCCTGGTGCGGTGGGACTGAACACTGAAGCTTTCTTT. The whole variable domain, filled in from reference TRBV5-1 and TRBJ1-1, reads KAGVTQTPRYLIKTRGQQVTLSCSPISGHRSVSWYQQTPGQGLQFLFEYFSETQRNKGNFPGRFSGRQFSNSRSEMNVSTLELGDSALYLCASSPGAVGLNTEAFFGQGTRLTVV.

This clonotype was detected many times. The genes are TRBV6-1 and TRBJ1-5, with D possibly matching TRBD1 (5 bases). The germline V and J ends were trimmed by 5 bases and 6 bases, with 17 bases remaining between them. The germline CDR1 and CDR2 sequences are MNHNS and SASEGT. The length of the CDR3 is 15 residues. The CDR3 loop reads CASSLSFPGGQPQHF. The CDR3, as DNA: TGTGCCAGCAGTTTATCCTTCCCCGGGGGTCAGCCCCAGCATTTT.

This clonotype has at least ten counts. This chain joins TRBV18 and TRBJ1-5, with D perhaps matching TRBD1 (6 bases). The CDR3 totals 17 residues. The germline gives CDR1 KGHSH, CDR2 LQKENI. V was cut by 4 bases and J by 5 bases, with 21 bases left in between. This CDR3 reads CASSRTGPSGLDQPQHF. DNA of the CDR3: TGTGCCAGCTCACGTACAGGGCCATCAGGGCTGGATCAGCCCCAGCATTTT.